The rows below give T cell receptor beta chains drawn from one sample of a study of blood T cells in healthy people across ages. TCRdb reprocessed the 5' RACE reads with MiXCR, giving one entry per CDR3 protein. The table has some 1,500,000 distinct CDR3 sequences, approximately 39% seen once; the top ten hold 4%. The sample was blood. These TCRs come from a woman aged 18-29 years in good health. Each CDR3 is given with its conserved first and last residue. The D gene is left open where the match is weak. Clone size is given for some rows only: seen once, a few or many times, or a class if the clone is expanded.

CDR3 DNA: TGCGCCAGCAGTCCCCCGACAGGGTCGTGGACTGAAGCTTTCTTT
CDR3 protein: CASSPPTGSWTEAFF
J gene: TRBJ1-1
D gene: TRBD1
clone size: .
CDR3 length: 15
V gene: TRBV5-1

CDR3 DNA: TGCGCCAGCAGCACGCGACTAGCGGTAGAATACAATGAGCAGTTCTTC
CDR3 protein: CASSTRLAVEYNEQFF
J gene: TRBJ2-1
D gene: TRBD2
clone size: .
CDR3 length: 16
V gene: TRBV4-1

CDR3 DNA: TGTGCCAGCAGTGTGAATTTGTACGAGCAGTACTTC
CDR3 protein: CASSVNLYEQYF
J gene: TRBJ2-7
D gene: .
clone size: .
CDR3 length: 12
V gene: TRBV25-1

CDR3 DNA: TGCGCCAGCAGCCACGGGGGGGCCGGAGAGACCCAGTACTTC
CDR3 protein: CASSHGGAGETQYF
J gene: TRBJ2-5
D gene: TRBD2
clone size: .
CDR3 length: 14
V gene: TRBV4-1

CDR3 DNA: TGTGCCAGCAGCTTAGGCGACAGGGATGCAGATACGCAGTATTTT
CDR3 protein: CASSLGDRDADTQYF
J gene: TRBJ2-3
D gene: TRBD1
clone size: few
CDR3 length: 15
V gene: TRBV7-2

CDR3 DNA: TGTGCCAGCAGCTTTTCTGGACTACGTTCAGATGAGCAGTTCTTC
CDR3 protein: CASSFSGLRSDEQFF
J gene: TRBJ2-1
D gene: .
clone size: few
CDR3 length: 15
V gene: TRBV7-9

CDR3 DNA: TGTGCCAGCAGCCCTAAGGGGGGTGTTGAAAAACTGTTTTTT
CDR3 protein: CASSPKGGVEKLFF
J gene: TRBJ1-4
D gene: .
clone size: few
CDR3 length: 14
V gene: TRBV7-9

CDR3 DNA: TGCGCCAGCAGCCAACTACAGGGCTATGGCTACACCTTC
CDR3 protein: CASSQLQGYGYTF
J gene: TRBJ1-2
D gene: .
clone size: .
CDR3 length: 13
V gene: TRBV4-1

CDR3 DNA: TGTGCCAGCAGCCTGTCGCTAGCGGGGGGAACCAGAGCAGATACGCAGTATTTT
CDR3 protein: CASSLSLAGGTRADTQYF
J gene: TRBJ2-3
D gene: TRBD2
clone size: .
CDR3 length: 18
V gene: TRBV12-3/TRBV12-4

CDR3 DNA: TGTGCCAGCAGCCCCTTATTCGACAGCTCCTATGGCTACACCTTC
CDR3 protein: CASSPLFDSSYGYTF
J gene: TRBJ1-2
D gene: .
clone size: .
CDR3 length: 15
V gene: TRBV14

CDR3 DNA: TGTGCCACCAGTGATTTTGGCAATGAGCAGTTCTTC
CDR3 protein: CATSDFGNEQFF
J gene: TRBJ2-1
D gene: .
clone size: few
CDR3 length: 12
V gene: TRBV24-1

CDR3 DNA: TGCAGTGCTAGGGGTGCTAGCGGGAGCTCCTACAATGAGCAGTTCTTC
CDR3 protein: CSARGASGSSYNEQFF
J gene: TRBJ2-1
D gene: TRBD2
clone size: .
CDR3 length: 16
V gene: TRBV20-1

CDR3 DNA: TGTGCCAGCAGTTTCATCCCGGGACAGGGCTTGTACTTC
CDR3 protein: CASSFIPGQGLYF
J gene: TRBJ2-4
D gene: TRBD1
clone size: .
CDR3 length: 13
V gene: TRBV6-2/TRBV6-3

CDR3 DNA: TGCAGTGCCCAAGGACTGAGCGTAGATACGCAGTATTTT
CDR3 protein: CSAQGLSVDTQYF
J gene: TRBJ2-3
D gene: .
clone size: few
CDR3 length: 13
V gene: TRBV20-1

CDR3 DNA: TGTGCCAGTAGTATGTCGGACGGGAATAACTATGGCTACACCTTC
CDR3 protein: CASSMSDGNNYGYTF
J gene: TRBJ1-2
D gene: .
clone size: .
CDR3 length: 15
V gene: TRBV19

CDR3 DNA: TGTGCCAGCAGTTTAGTAGGGGGAAGGCGGGCGGAATACAATGAGCAGTTCTTC
CDR3 protein: CASSLVGGRRAEYNEQFF
J gene: TRBJ2-1
D gene: .
clone size: .
CDR3 length: 18
V gene: TRBV12-3/TRBV12-4

CDR3 DNA: TGTGCCAGCTCCCTCGAAGTTACCGAGCAGTACTTC
CDR3 protein: CASSLEVTEQYF
J gene: TRBJ2-7
D gene: .
clone size: many
CDR3 length: 12
V gene: TRBV6-2/TRBV6-3

CDR3 DNA: TGCGCCAGCAGCCAAGGGAATATGAAGGGGTACCAAGAGACCCAGTACTTC
CDR3 protein: CASSQGNMKGYQETQYF
J gene: TRBJ2-5
D gene: .
clone size: .
CDR3 length: 17
V gene: TRBV4-3

CDR3 DNA: TGCGCCAGCAGCGTTTTGCGGGAAGGTACGCAGTATTTT
CDR3 protein: CASSVLREGTQYF
J gene: TRBJ2-3
D gene: .
clone size: .
CDR3 length: 13
V gene: TRBV4-1

CDR3 DNA: TGCGCCAGCAGCTTGGAGGGCCGGGCACGCCACTCTGGGGCCAACGTCCTGACTTTC
CDR3 protein: CASSLEGRARHSGANVLTF
J gene: TRBJ2-6
D gene: .
clone size: few
CDR3 length: 19
V gene: TRBV5-1

CDR3 DNA: TGTGCCAGCAGCGCGGGACTAGCAAACGGGTACATGGATGAGCAGTTCTTC
CDR3 protein: CASSAGLANGYMDEQFF
J gene: TRBJ2-1
D gene: TRBD2
clone size: .
CDR3 length: 17
V gene: TRBV7-9

CDR3 DNA: TGTGCCAGCAGCTTGGTCGCTAGCGGGAACTCGGGGCAGTTCTTC
CDR3 protein: CASSLVASGNSGQFF
J gene: TRBJ2-1
D gene: TRBD2
clone size: few
CDR3 length: 15
V gene: TRBV5-6

CDR3 DNA: TGTGCCAGCAGCGTGGCTAGCGGGGGTAGGGATACGCAGTATTTT
CDR3 protein: CASSVASGGRDTQYF
J gene: TRBJ2-3
D gene: TRBD2
clone size: few
CDR3 length: 15
V gene: TRBV9

CDR3 DNA: TGTGCCAGCACCCTGGGCGCGGCTAGCGGGAGTGCTGAGCAGTTCTTC
CDR3 protein: CASTLGAASGSAEQFF
J gene: TRBJ2-1
D gene: TRBD2
clone size: .
CDR3 length: 16
V gene: TRBV7-6

CDR3 DNA: TGTGCCAGCAGTTTATCGACGTCCTGGCAGGGGAGTGAAAAACTGTTTTTT
CDR3 protein: CASSLSTSWQGSEKLFF
J gene: TRBJ1-4
D gene: .
clone size: .
CDR3 length: 17
V gene: TRBV27

CDR3 DNA: TGTGCCAGCAGAGAGACAGGGCTGGGAGGCTACACCTTC
CDR3 protein: CASRETGLGGYTF
J gene: TRBJ1-2
D gene: TRBD1
clone size: few
CDR3 length: 13
V gene: TRBV2

CDR3 DNA: TGTGCCAGCGAAGGGCAGGGGTTTAACACCATATATTTT
CDR3 protein: CASEGQGFNTIYF
J gene: TRBJ1-3
D gene: .
clone size: .
CDR3 length: 13
V gene: TRBV12-3/TRBV12-4

CDR3 DNA: TGCAGTGATAAGGGCGGGTTGAGCACAGATACGCAGTATTTT
CDR3 protein: CSDKGGLSTDTQYF
J gene: TRBJ2-3
D gene: .
clone size: .
CDR3 length: 14
V gene: TRBV20-1

CDR3 DNA: TGTGCCAGCAGTTACGAGTATGGCTACACCTTC
CDR3 protein: CASSYEYGYTF
J gene: TRBJ1-2
D gene: .
clone size: .
CDR3 length: 11
V gene: TRBV12-3/TRBV12-4